Listed here are 27 T cell receptor beta chains from one sample, sequenced in a study of cytomegalovirus exposure and HLA in healthy donors. PCR involved 60 Vbeta and 13 Jbeta primers. Produced via immunoSEQ multiplex PCR; TCRdb's table is partial and in-frame only. The sample has about 33,000 clones; the top ten hold roughly 3.3%. Sequencing used PBMCs. The receptors were sampled from a man aged 40-49 years in good health and CMV-seronegative.

The V gene is TRBV30, the J gene TRBJ1-3; 7 bases line up with TRBD1. The CDR3 runs to 15 residues. CDR1 is GTSNPN, CDR2 SVGIG, per germline (reference sequence). Trimming took 2 bases from V and 4 from J; bases not matched to a gene: 8. The CDR3 protein is CAWSISGGRGNTIYF. CDR3 nucleotide sequence: TGTGCCTGGAGTATATCAGGGGGGAGAGGAAACACCATATATTTT.

The CDR3 nucleotides are TGTGCCAGCAGCCGAGGACAGGGAAACTATGGCTACACCTTC. Residues: CASSRGQGNYGYTF. The rearrangement links TRBV7-9 to TRBJ1-2; 8 bases agree with TRBD1. The CDR3 consists of 14 residues. Trimming removed 5 bases from V and 2 bases from J; junction bases left unmatched: 4. Germline CDR1 reads SEHNR; CDR2 reads FQNEAQ (reference sequence).

The J gene is TRBJ2-1, the V gene TRBV11-2; 7 nucleotides match TRBD2. CDR1 and CDR2 (germline): SGHAT, FQNNGV. The CDR3 is 17 residues long. The trim removed 1 base at V and 3 bases at J, leaving 9 bases unmatched. CDR3 bases: TGTGCCAGCAGCTTAGGTCAGGGAGGGGCCTTCTACAATGAGCAGTTCTTC. Protein sequence: CASSLGQGGAFYNEQFF. Full variable domain (remainder filled in from reference TRBV11-2 and TRBJ2-1): EAGVAQSPRYKIIEKRQSVAFWCNPISGHATLYWYQQILGQGPKLLIQFQNNGVVDDSQLPKDRFSAERLKGVDSTLKIQPAKLEDSAVYLCASSLGQGGAFYNEQFFGPGTRLTVL.

The V call is TRBV30, the J call TRBJ2-1, with TRBD2 matching 7 bases. J was trimmed by 7 bases and V by 5 bases; bases with no gene match: 17. CDR3 length: 16 amino acids. CDR1 is GTSNPN, CDR2 SVGIG, per germline (reference sequence). CDR3 sequence (DNA): TGTGCCTGGGGGCTGCGGGGGACTCCAGTACGGAATGAGCAGTTCTTC. Its protein product is CAWGLRGTPVRNEQFF.

V usage is TRBV7-9 and J usage is TRBJ2-1; 8 bases match TRBD1. J was trimmed by 8 bases and V by 5 bases; bases with no gene match: 8. CDR1 and CDR2 from the germline V gene are SEHNR and FQNEAQ (reference sequence). CDR3 length: 14 amino acids. CDR3 DNA sequence: TGTGCCAGCAGCGCGCGGACAGGGCGCGATGAGCAGTTCTTC. Its protein product is CASSARTGRDEQFF.

The chain employs TRBV20-1 and TRBJ1-1; D ambiguous. The CDR3 extends over 11 amino acids. V lost 7 bases to trimming and J lost 6 bases, with 12 bases between them. Germline CDR1 is DFQATT and CDR2 is SNEGSKA (reference sequence). CDR3 DNA sequence: TGCAGTGTCCTGGCCGTCCCTGAAGCTTTCTTT. Amino acids: CSVLAVPEAFF.

This chain links TRBV2 with TRBJ2-1; 10 bases fit TRBD1. The CDR3 sequence is 14 residues long. The germline CDR1 and CDR2 sequences are SNHLY and FYNNEI. Unmatched junction bases numbered 5, after V lost 8 bases and J lost 4 bases. The chain's CDR3 is CASQGQGEYNEQFF. DNA for the CDR3: TGTGCCAGCCAAGGACAGGGGGAATACAATGAGCAGTTCTTC.

V and J are TRBV29-1 and TRBJ2-7; maybe TRBD2 (6 bases). CDR3 length equals 15 residues. Trimming left V 4 bases short and J 0 bases short, with 16 bases between. CDR1 is SQVTM, CDR2 ANQGSEA, per germline. CDR3 DNA sequence: TGCAGCGTTGTGCCGTCGGGACTTAACTCCTACGAGCAGTACTTC. This codes for CSVVPSGLNSYEQYF.

The chain is built from TRBV6-5 and TRBJ2-7, with 7 bases identical to TRBD1. This CDR3 is 13 amino acids long. Looked up from germline, CDR1 is MNHEY and CDR2 is SVGAGI. Germline trimming cut 6 bases from V and 1 base from J; bases unmatched to any gene: 3. CDR3 in DNA: TGTGCCAGCAGACTGGACAGGTCCTACGAGCAGTACTTC. Translated, it gives CASRLDRSYEQYF.

The V and J genes are TRBV6-5 and TRBJ1-1, with 10 bases aligning to TRBD1. This CDR3 has 15 amino acids. The germline CDR1 and CDR2 sequences are MNHEY and SVGAGI. The V and J ends lost 5 bases and 1 base, in that order; junction bases with no gene match: 4. DNA for the CDR3: TGTGCCAGCAGTGGGGACAGGGGCCGGAACACTGAAGCTTTCTTT. Protein product: CASSGDRGRNTEAFF.

This chain connects TRBV28 to TRBJ2-1; 7 bases align to TRBD2. The V gene's germline CDR1 is MDHEN and CDR2 SYDVKM. J gave up 2 bases and V 5 bases, and 6 bases lay outside the gene matches. The CDR3 covers 15 residues. CDR3 in DNA: TGTGCCAGCAGTAACGGCGGGAGAACCTACAATGAGCAGTTCTTC. Translating it yields CASSNGGRTYNEQFF.

This rearrangement joins TRBV30 to TRBJ1-2; possibly TRBD1 for D (6 bases). Germline CDR1 GTSNPN, CDR2 SVGIG (reference sequence). Trimming shortened V by 0 bases and J by 4 bases, and 15 bases separated the two germline ends. The CDR3 extends over 15 amino acids. The chain's CDR3 is CAWSVPTGGGYGYTF. The DNA of the CDR3 is TGTGCCTGGAGTGTCCCGACAGGCGGGGGCTATGGCTACACCTTC. Full variable domain (rest looked up from reference TRBV30 and TRBJ1-2): SQTIHQWPATLVQPVGSPLSLECTVEGTSNPNLYWYRQAAGRGLQLLFYSVGIGQISSEVPQNLSASRPQDRQFILSSKKLLLSDSGFYLCAWSVPTGGGYGYTFGSGTRLTVV.

V and J are TRBV7-8 and TRBJ2-5; TRBD2 might be the D (6 bases). Trimming removed 0 bases from V and 5 bases from J, with 31 bases in between. The V gene's germline CDR1 is SGHVS and CDR2 FQNEAQ. This CDR3 has 21 residues. The CDR3 DNA is TGTGCCAGCAGCTTAGCTAGGTTCCGGACGGGCGGCCAGGGAGGCAGGGAGACCCAGTACTTC. This codes for CASSLARFRTGGQGGRETQYF.

V gene TRBV5-1 combines with J gene TRBJ2-7, with D maybe TRBD1 (5 bases). The CDR3 totals 13 residues. V was pared by 1 base and J by 3 bases, with 8 bases between. The germline CDR1 and CDR2 sequences are SGHRS and YFSETQ. The CDR3 sequence is CASSLTGRYEQYF. The CDR3 DNA reads TGCGCCAGCAGCTTGACAGGTCGCTACGAGCAGTACTTC.

V and J are TRBV10-3 and TRBJ2-7; 9 positions match TRBD1. In germline, CDR1 is ENHRY, CDR2 SYGVKD. CDR3 size: 16 residues. V was clipped by 2 bases and J by 2 bases; unmatched bases: 7. CDR3 residues: CAISEGGGQGTYEQYF. CDR3 sequence (DNA): TGTGCCATCAGTGAGGGGGGCGGACAGGGGACCTACGAGCAGTACTTC.

This sequence joins TRBV6-1 and TRBJ2-7, with D possibly being TRBD1 (6 bases). The V and J ends lost 2 bases and 6 bases respectively, with 11 bases between them. This CDR3 contains 13 residues. Germline V gene lookup returns CDR1 MNHNS and CDR2 SASEGT. Written as DNA, the CDR3 is TGTGCCAGCAGTGAAACAGGGAATCGCGAGCAGTACTTC. It translates to CASSETGNREQYF.

The V call is TRBV4-3, the J call TRBJ2-1; a weak D match, TRBD2 (5 bases). This CDR3 region has 16 residues. Germline V gives CDR1 LGHNA, CDR2 YSLEER. Trimming took off 4 bases at V and 5 bases at J, with 18 bases between the two ends. The CDR3 nucleotides are TGCGCCAGCAGCCCCCTCTACCGCGGAGGCAACAATGAGCAGTTCTTC. Residues: CASSPLYRGGNNEQFF.

The chain joins TRBV7-2 to TRBJ1-4, with 7 bases aligning to TRBD1. Per the germline V gene, CDR1 is SGHTA and CDR2 is FQGNSA. This CDR3 is built from 15 residues. V trimming: 2 bases; J trimming: 7 bases; junction bases outside the gene matches: 7. The CDR3 protein is CASSLYIQGTEKLFF. As DNA, the CDR3 is TGTGCCAGCAGCTTATATATACAGGGGACTGAAAAACTGTTTTTT.

The V and J genes are TRBV7-9 and TRBJ2-7; D is perhaps TRBD2 (6 bases). Trimming removed 2 bases at V and 5 bases at J, with 10 bases between. CDR3 size: 13 residues. Germline CDR1 and CDR2: SEHNR and FQNEAQ (reference sequence). The CDR3 sequence: CASSLLGGNEQYF. The CDR3 DNA reads as TGTGCCAGCAGCTTACTAGGCGGGAACGAGCAGTACTTC.

The chain joins TRBV7-2 to TRBJ1-5; perhaps TRBD1 as D (5 bases). V was cut by 5 bases and J by 1 base, with 12 bases left in between. The CDR3 extends over 15 amino acids. CDR1 is SGHTA, CDR2 FQGNSA, per germline. The CDR3 loop is CASSRQGRSNQPQHF. CDR3 in DNA: TGTGCCAGCAGCCGCCAGGGAAGGAGCAATCAGCCCCAGCATTTT.

Details on this clone: One end of the junction does not line up with germline, which may come from a read error. V usage is TRBV30 and J usage is TRBJ1-2; TRBD1 aligns across 11 bases. Germline assignment: CDR1 GTSNPN and CDR2 SVGIG (reference sequence). This CDR3 comprises 15 residues. In nucleotides, the CDR3 is TGTGCCGGGAGTCGGGGACAGGGGGTCGGCTATGGCTACACCTTC. Protein sequence: CAGSRGQGVGYGYTF.

The chain carries TRBV9 and TRBJ2-1; 10 bases match TRBD2. The CDR3 spans 15 residues. The germline gives CDR1 SGDLS, CDR2 YYNGEE. The junction had 10 bases not matched to a gene; V was cut back by 4 bases and J by 9 bases. CDR3 coding DNA: TGTGCCAGCAGCTTCCCTAGCGGGAGTTTATCTGAGCAGTTCTTC. It translates to CASSFPSGSLSEQFF.

The chain joins TRBV6-5 to TRBJ2-7; 10 bases agree with TRBD1. V lost 6 bases to trimming and J lost 3 bases; unmatched junction nucleotides: 8. The CDR3 extends over 15 amino acids. Germline V gene sequence: CDR1 MNHEY, CDR2 SVGAGI. CDR3 protein: CASSRSGTGVYEQYF. The CDR3 DNA is TGTGCCAGCAGCAGATCCGGGACAGGGGTCTACGAGCAGTACTTC.

For the CDR3, the DNA is TGTGCCAGCAACAAAGGGACAGGGCTGAATCAGCCCCAGCATTTT. It encodes CASNKGTGLNQPQHF. J is TRBJ1-5 and V is TRBV6-5, with 9 bases identical to TRBD1. Trimming at V came to 7 bases and at J to 4 bases, leaving 8 bases not matched to a gene. The CDR3 runs 15 residues. Germline V gene sequence: CDR1 MNHEY, CDR2 SVGAGI.

The J gene is TRBJ2-3, the V gene TRBV6-1, with 7 bases fitting TRBD1. Germline V gene sequence: CDR1 MNHNS, CDR2 SASEGT. There are 15 residues in the CDR3. Germline trimming cut 8 bases from V and 2 bases from J; bases unmatched to any gene: 10. This chain's CDR3 is CASLLGQDHTDTQYF. The CDR3 DNA reads as TGTGCCAGCCTACTTGGACAGGACCACACAGATACGCAGTATTTT.

V is TRBV5-1 and J is TRBJ1-1; D remains unclear. Per the germline V gene, CDR1 is SGHRS and CDR2 is YFSETQ. The ends were cut back, 0 bases at V and 1 base at J, with 7 bases in the middle. The CDR3 spans 14 residues. The CDR3 sequence is CASSLGPRNTEAFF. CDR3 nucleotide sequence: TGCGCCAGCAGCTTGGGTCCTAGGAACACTGAAGCTTTCTTT.

The genes are TRBV25-1 and TRBJ1-4, with D possibly TRBD1 on 5 matching bases. V lost 1 base to trimming and J lost 5 bases, with 11 bases between them. Germline CDR1 is MGHDK and CDR2 is SYGVNS. CDR3 size: 15 residues. CDR3 in DNA: TGTGCCAGCAGTGAATTCAGGGTAGAAAATGAAAAACTGTTTTTT. This encodes CASSEFRVENEKLFF.